This TCR beta chain was profiled in a study of T-cell memory formation after mild COVID-19. Overall study: In these data, TCR clusters were largely donor specific.

TCRdb re-derived calls from the 5' RACE reads in MiXCR, one entry per CDR3 protein. The sample lists over 500,000 distinct CDR3 sequences; roughly 17% were seen once. The length of the CDR3 is 16 residues. Germline values: CDR1 MGHRA, CDR2 YSYEKL. After removal of 0 bases from V and 4 bases from J, the junction contained 4 bases not matched to a gene. Points on this clonotype: What it binds is not known.

General study results and limits: Pre-infection memory carried some responding clones, suggesting that cross-reactive memory joined.

This chain links TRBV4-1 with TRBJ2-1, with 9 bases lining up with TRBD1. The sequence derives from an adult woman who had mild COVID-19 (a few samples of this study predate the infection). Cell type and time point are not known. Sequenced: PBMCs or a T cell subset sorted from them (not recorded which). CDR3 residues: CASSQEDRGIYNEQFF. The CDR3, as DNA: TGCGCCAGCAGCCAAGAGGACAGGGGAATATACAATGAGCAGTTCTTC.